This T cell receptor beta chain was profiled in a study of T-cell memory formation after mild COVID-19. Study background: For the most part, TCR clusters were specific to one donor. Broader study findings: CD8+ contracting clones occupied EMRA, while CD4+ ones occupied mainly CM and EM.

This CDR3 is built from 15 residues. The germline V and J ends were trimmed by 4 bases and 0 bases, with 10 bases remaining between them. TCRdb reprocessed the 5' RACE reads via MiXCR and lists one record per CDR3 protein. Counted here are about 400,000 distinct CDR3 sequences, about a sixth occurring once; the ten biggest clones make up about 22%. Comments on this clonotype: Its antigen is still unknown.

The specimen sequenced was PBMCs or a T cell subset sorted from them (not recorded which). This TCR came from a man aged 18-30 years who had mild COVID-19 (a few samples of this study predate the infection). Cell type and time point are not known. V is TRBV12-3 or TRBV12-4 and J is TRBJ2-1; D is perhaps TRBD2 (5 bases). CDR3 loop: CASSYTGNSYNEQFF. In DNA, the CDR3 is TGTGCCAGCAGTTACACCGGGAACTCCTACAATGAGCAGTTCTTC.